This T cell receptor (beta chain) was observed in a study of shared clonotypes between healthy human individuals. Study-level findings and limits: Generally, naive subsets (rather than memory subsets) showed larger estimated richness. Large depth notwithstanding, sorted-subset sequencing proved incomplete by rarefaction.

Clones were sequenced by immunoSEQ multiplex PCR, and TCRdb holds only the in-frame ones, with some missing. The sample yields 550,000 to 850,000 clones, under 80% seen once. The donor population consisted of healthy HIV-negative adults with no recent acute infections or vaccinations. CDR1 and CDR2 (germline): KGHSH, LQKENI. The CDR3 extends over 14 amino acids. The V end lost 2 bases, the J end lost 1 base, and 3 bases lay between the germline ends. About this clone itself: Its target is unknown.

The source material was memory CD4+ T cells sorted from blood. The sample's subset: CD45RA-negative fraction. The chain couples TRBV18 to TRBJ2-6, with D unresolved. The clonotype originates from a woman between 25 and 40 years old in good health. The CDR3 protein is CASSPGSGANVLTF. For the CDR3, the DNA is TGTGCCAGCTCACCAGGGTCTGGGGCCAACGTCCTGACTTTC. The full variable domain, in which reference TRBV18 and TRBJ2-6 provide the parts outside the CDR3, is NAGVMQNPRHLVRRRGQEARLRCSPMKGHSHVYWYRQLPEEGLKFMVYLQKENIIDESGMPKERFSAEFPKEGPSILRIQQVVRGDSAAYFCASSPGSGANVLTFGAGSRLTVL.